A selection of T cell receptor beta chains follows, all from one sample in a study of cytomegalovirus exposure and HLA in healthy donors. Measured with immunoSEQ multiplex PCR; TCRdb has only the in-frame clones, and not every one. Of under 250,000 clones in the sample, 80% to 90% are singletons; the top ten hold around 1.2%. Sequencing used PBMCs. These receptors all come from a woman in her 30s in good health and CMV-seronegative. Each CDR3 is given with its conserved first and last residue. D genes are given only for firm matches. For some rows the clone size is stated as once, few or many, or as a class when expanded; others skip it.

>TRBV27|10|few|-|TRBJ1-2
TGTGCCAGCAGTTCGTATGGCTACACCTTC
CASSSYGYTF
>TRBV19|14|-|TRBD1|TRBJ2-1
TGTGCCAGTAGCAGGGGGCAATCCTACAATGAGCAGTTCTTC
CASSRGQSYNEQFF
>TRBV27|13|-|-|TRBJ2-5
TGTGCCAGCAGTGGGGGGTCTTGGGAGACCCAGTACTTC
CASSGGSWETQYF
>TRBV30|15|-|-|TRBJ2-2
TGTGCCTGGAATGCAGGGGTGACGAACACCGGGGAGCTGTTTTTT
CAWNAGVTNTGELFF
>TRBV6-5|13|-|-|TRBJ2-7
TGTGCCAGCAGTTACCCCGGGAGATACGAGCAGTACTTC
CASSYPGRYEQYF
>TRBV5-6|14|-|-|TRBJ1-4
TGTGCCAGCAGCTTACGGGAGGCAGGGGCCCAACTGTTTTTT
CASSLREAGAQLFF
>TRBV4-1|16|-|TRBD2|TRBJ2-1
TGCGCCAGCAGCCAAGAGGGCAGCGGGAGGGCCGTTGAGCAGTTCTTC
CASSQEGSGRAVEQFF
>TRBV30|12|-|-|TRBJ2-5
TGTGCCTGGAGAACGAGGTCAGAGACCCAGTACTTC
CAWRTRSETQYF
>TRBV7-9|15|-|-|TRBJ1-2
TGTGCCAGCAGCTTCCTTACACCCGCTAACTATGGCTACACCTTC
CASSFLTPANYGYTF
>TRBV28|13|once|TRBD1|TRBJ2-5
TGTGCCAGCAGTCGGACAGGGGGGGAGACCCAGTACTTC
CASSRTGGETQYF
>TRBV29-1|11|-|TRBD1|TRBJ2-7
TGCAGCGTGAGACAGGGGTGGGAGCAGTACTTC
CSVRQGWEQYF
>TRBV9|17|-|TRBD1|TRBJ2-3
TGTGCCAGCAGCGCCGAAACCGGGACAGGCACGAAAGATACGCAGTATTTT
CASSAETGTGTKDTQYF
>TRBV12-5|15|-|TRBD2|TRBJ2-5
TGTGCTAGTGGTTCTGGACTAGCGGGCAAAGAGACCCAGTACTTC
CASGSGLAGKETQYF
>TRBV29-1|13|-|-|TRBJ2-3
TGCAGCTCAGAGGGGGGGGGCACAGATACGCAGTATTTT
CSSEGGGTDTQYF
>TRBV11-3|18|-|-|TRBJ2-2
TGTGCCAGCAGCTTAGGCTTAGAACGCGTCGCGAACACCGGGGAGCTGTTTTTT
CASSLGLERVANTGELFF
>TRBV29-1|15|few|TRBD2|TRBJ2-7
TGCAGCTTTCTCGGACTAGCGGGAGTTTGGTACGAGCAGTACTTC
CSFLGLAGVWYEQYF
>TRBV2|15|-|-|TRBJ1-1
TGTGCCAGCAGTGGCGTTGACAGGACCGGAGGCGAAGCTTTCTTT
CASSGVDRTGGEAFF
>TRBV27|20|-|-|TRBJ1-1
TGTGCCAGCAGTTTAAGGTTAAGGTATCAGGGGCCAACAGGCAACACTGAAGCTTTCTTT
CASSLRLRYQGPTGNTEAFF
>TRBV28|15|few|TRBD1|TRBJ1-2
TGTGCCAGCAGGGGGACAGGGATTGAGGGCTATGGCTACACCTTC
CASRGTGIEGYGYTF
>TRBV30|13|-|-|TRBJ2-5
TGTGCCTGGAACACGGGGGGCGGAGAGACCCAGTACTTC
CAWNTGGGETQYF
>TRBV11-3|16|-|-|TRBJ2-1
TGTGCCAGCAGCTTACCCACGGCGGGCGGCTACAATGAGCAGTTCTTC
CASSLPTAGGYNEQFF
>TRBV4-1|14|-|TRBD2|TRBJ2-1
TGCGCCAGCAATCACGGGACTAGGGACAATGAGCAGTTCTTC
CASNHGTRDNEQFF
>TRBV30|11|few|-|TRBJ1-1
TGTGCCTGGAGTGCCCAACAAGAAGCTTTCTTT
CAWSAQQEAFF
>TRBV18|14|-|TRBD1|TRBJ2-7
TGTGCCAGCTCACCACCGGACAGGGCCTACGAGCAGTACTTC
CASSPPDRAYEQYF
>TRBV5-4|16|-|TRBD1|TRBJ1-3
TGTGCCAGCAGCTGGGGACAGGCCTCCTCTGGAAACACCATATATTTT
CASSWGQASSGNTIYF
>TRBV13|12|-|-|TRBJ2-1
TGTGCCAGCGCCAGAGGGGGCAATGAGCAGTTCTTC
CASARGGNEQFF
>TRBV5-1|11|-|-|TRBJ2-1
TGCGCCAGCAGCCCCGGCGGGGAGCAGTTCTTC
CASSPGGEQFF
>TRBV7-8|14|-|TRBD1|TRBJ1-1
TGTGCCAGCAGCTTTCAGGGACAGGGGGCGATAGCTTTCTTT
CASSFQGQGAIAFF
>TRBV30|14|-|TRBD1|TRBJ1-2
TGTGCCTGGGGGGGAAACAGGGGCCACTATGGCTACACCTTC
CAWGGNRGHYGYTF
>TRBV11-3|13|-|-|TRBJ2-7
TGTGCCAGCAGCTTTTCCACAGGATACGAGCAGTACTTC
CASSFSTGYEQYF
>TRBV7-9|16|-|-|TRBJ1-3
TGTGCCAGCAGAAGCGAGGGCACGTACTCTGGAAACACCATATATTTT
CASRSEGTYSGNTIYF
>TRBV5-6|12|-|-|TRBJ2-7
TGTGCCAGCAGCCCGGGGATCTACGAGCAGTACTTC
CASSPGIYEQYF
>TRBV5-6|17|few|TRBD1|TRBJ1-1
TGTGCCAGCAGCCTTTACCGGGACAGGGGGAAGAACACTGAAGCTTTCTTT
CASSLYRDRGKNTEAFF
>TRBV2|15|once|TRBD1|TRBJ1-5
TGTGCCAGCAGTTACAGGGGAGTCGGCAATCAGCCCCAGCATTTT
CASSYRGVGNQPQHF
>TRBV2|11|few|-|TRBJ2-7
TGTGCCAGCAGTGAAACATACGAGCAGTACTTC
CASSETYEQYF
>TRBV18|15|-|TRBD1|TRBJ1-5
TGTGCCAGCTCATCCGGGACAGGGCCGTCTGTCGCCCAGCATTTT
CASSSGTGPSVAQHF
>TRBV6-1|14|-|TRBD2|TRBJ2-1
TGTGCCAGCAGCCAAATAGCGGGATACAATGAGCAGTTCTTC
CASSQIAGYNEQFF
>TRBV12-5|12|-|-|TRBJ1-3
TGTGCTAGTGGTACTTCTGGAAACACCATATATTTT
CASGTSGNTIYF
>TRBV2|12|-|-|TRBJ1-3
TGTGCCAGCAGCCCTCAGGGAAACACCATATATTTT
CASSPQGNTIYF
>TRBV30|13|-|TRBD1|TRBJ1-5
TGTGCCTGGCGCGGGACAGGGAATCAGCCCCAGCATTTT
CAWRGTGNQPQHF
>TRBV7-2|14|-|-|TRBJ1-1
TGTGCCAGCAGCCCCTCGAATACAAGACTTGAAGCTTTCTTT
CASSPSNTRLEAFF
>TRBV27|16|-|-|TRBJ2-5
TGTGCCAGCAGAACCCGAGGGGGGGGGAACAAAGAGACCCAGTACTTC
CASRTRGGGNKETQYF
>TRBV29-1|14|-|-|TRBJ2-3
TGCAGCGTGTCGTTTAGTGGGCACACAGATACGCAGTATTTT
CSVSFSGHTDTQYF
>TRBV19|15|-|TRBD1|TRBJ2-7
TGTGCCAGTAACGCTGCCGGGGACAGTGCCTACGAGCAGTACTTC
CASNAAGDSAYEQYF
>TRBV9|16|-|-|TRBJ1-3
TGTGCCAGCAGCGTAGCTCCGGAGAGCTCTGGAAACACCATATATTTT
CASSVAPESSGNTIYF
>TRBV6-1|15|once|-|TRBJ1-5
TGTGCCAGCAGTGAAGTGACAGATAGCAATCAGCCCCAGCATTTT
CASSEVTDSNQPQHF
>TRBV19|14|-|TRBD1|TRBJ2-5
TGTGCCAGTAGCCCGGGACAGGGGCATTTGGCCCAGTACTTC
CASSPGQGHLAQYF
>TRBV15|13|-|-|TRBJ1-3
TGTGCCACCACGGAGAATTCTGGAAACACCATATATTTT
CATTENSGNTIYF
>TRBV19|12|-|TRBD1|TRBJ1-1
TGTGCCAGTTCGGGACAGGACACTGAAGCTTTCTTT
CASSGQDTEAFF
>TRBV7-2|14|-|-|TRBJ1-5
TGTGCCAGCACCGCCCGAACAGGGACTCAGCCCCAGCATTTT
CASTARTGTQPQHF
>TRBV5-8|11|-|-|TRBJ2-1
TGTGCCAGCAGCTTGATACAGGAGCAGTTCTTC
CASSLIQEQFF